This TCR beta chain was sequenced in a study of blood T cells in healthy people across ages. For the study at large: There was about one barcoded beta molecule captured by template switching per two T cells.

The CDR3 covers 12 residues. Germline CDR1 GTSNPN, CDR2 SVGIG (reference sequence). This clonotype was seen only a few times. The junction does not match germline at one end; this may be a read error. Donor samples were obtained from healthy Caucasian individuals from Russia, aged about 6 to 95. With each sample, at least 5 micrograms of total RNA were extracted. It was with a sample-barcoded 5' primer and a J-beta primer mix that a second PCR of roughly 7 to 12 cycles was run. Each CDR3 protein gets one entry after TCRdb re-called the 5' RACE reads with MiXCR. The data hold 1.5 million to 1.9 million distinct CDR3 sequences, with approximately 42% observed a single time.

The source of this sequence is a woman aged 18 to 35 in good health. The chain employs TRBV30 and TRBJ2-7; D perhaps matches TRBD2 (5 bases). The sample comprised blood. In DNA, the CDR3 is TGTGCCGGGAGTGTGGGAACCTACGAGCAGTACTTC. It encodes CAGSVGTYEQYF.